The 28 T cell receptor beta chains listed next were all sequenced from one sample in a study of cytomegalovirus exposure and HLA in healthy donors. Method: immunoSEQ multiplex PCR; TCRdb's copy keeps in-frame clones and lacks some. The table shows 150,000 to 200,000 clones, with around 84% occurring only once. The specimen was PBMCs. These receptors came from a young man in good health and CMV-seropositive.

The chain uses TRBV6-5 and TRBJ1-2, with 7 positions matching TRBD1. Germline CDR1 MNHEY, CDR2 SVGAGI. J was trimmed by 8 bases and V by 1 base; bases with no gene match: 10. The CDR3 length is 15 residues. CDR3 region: CASSYFGTGVDGYTF. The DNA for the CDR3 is TGTGCCAGCAGTTACTTCGGAACAGGGGTCGACGGCTACACCTTC.

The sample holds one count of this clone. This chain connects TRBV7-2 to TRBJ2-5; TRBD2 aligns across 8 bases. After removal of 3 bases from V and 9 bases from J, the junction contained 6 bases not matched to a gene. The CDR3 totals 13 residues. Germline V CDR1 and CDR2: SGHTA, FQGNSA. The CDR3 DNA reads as TGTGCCAGCAGCTTTAAAGCGGGAGACGCCCAGTACTTC. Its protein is CASSFKAGDAQYF.

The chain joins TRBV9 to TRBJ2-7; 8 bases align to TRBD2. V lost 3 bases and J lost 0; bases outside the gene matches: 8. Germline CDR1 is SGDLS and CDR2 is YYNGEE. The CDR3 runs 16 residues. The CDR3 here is CASSATSGQASYEQYF. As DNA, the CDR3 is TGTGCCAGCAGCGCCACTAGCGGTCAGGCCTCCTACGAGCAGTACTTC.

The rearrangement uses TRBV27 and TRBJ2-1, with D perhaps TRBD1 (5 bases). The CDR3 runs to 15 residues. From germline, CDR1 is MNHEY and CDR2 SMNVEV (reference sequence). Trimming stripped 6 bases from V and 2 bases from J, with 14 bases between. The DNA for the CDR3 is TGTGCCAGCAGCCCAGGGCAGCGCCCCTACAATGAGCAGTTCTTC. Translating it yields CASSPGQRPYNEQFF.

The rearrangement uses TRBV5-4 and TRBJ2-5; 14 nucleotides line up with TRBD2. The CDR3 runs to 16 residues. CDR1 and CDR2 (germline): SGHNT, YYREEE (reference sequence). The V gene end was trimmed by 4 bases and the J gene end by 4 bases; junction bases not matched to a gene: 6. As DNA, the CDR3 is TGTGCCAGCAGCGTCCGACTAGCGGGAGGGCCAGAGACCCAGTACTTC. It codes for CASSVRLAGGPETQYF.

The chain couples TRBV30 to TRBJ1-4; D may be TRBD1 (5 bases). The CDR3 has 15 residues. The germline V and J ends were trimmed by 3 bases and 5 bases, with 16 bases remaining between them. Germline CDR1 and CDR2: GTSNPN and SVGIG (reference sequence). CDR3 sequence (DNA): TGTGCCTGGAGCCTGGTCGGGGGGGGAAATGAAAAACTGTTTTTT. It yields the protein CAWSLVGGGNEKLFF.

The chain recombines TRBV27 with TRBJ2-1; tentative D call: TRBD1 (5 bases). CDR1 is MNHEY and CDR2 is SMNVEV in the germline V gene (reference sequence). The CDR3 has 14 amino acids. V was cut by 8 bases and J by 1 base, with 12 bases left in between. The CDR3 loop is CASYQGPSYNEQFF. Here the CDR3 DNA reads TGTGCCAGCTATCAGGGCCCTTCCTACAATGAGCAGTTCTTC.

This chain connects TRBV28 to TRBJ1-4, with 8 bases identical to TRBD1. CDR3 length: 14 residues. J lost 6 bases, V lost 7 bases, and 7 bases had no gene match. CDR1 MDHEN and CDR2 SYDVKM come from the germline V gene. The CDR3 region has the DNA TGTGCCAGCACCCCGACAGGGGAGGATGAAAAACTGTTTTTT. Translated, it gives CASTPTGEDEKLFF. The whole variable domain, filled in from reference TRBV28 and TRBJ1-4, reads DVKVTQSSRYLVKRTGEKVFLECVQDMDHENMFWYRQDPGLGLRLIYFSYDVKMKEKGDIPEGYSVSREKKERFSLILESASTNQTSMYLCASTPTGEDEKLFFGSGTQLSVL.

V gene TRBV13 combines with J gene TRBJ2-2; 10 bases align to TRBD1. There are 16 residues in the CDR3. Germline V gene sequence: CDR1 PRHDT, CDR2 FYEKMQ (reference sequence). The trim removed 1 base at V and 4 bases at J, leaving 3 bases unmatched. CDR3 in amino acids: CASSLEGTGVTGELFF. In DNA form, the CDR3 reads TGTGCCAGCAGCTTAGAAGGGACAGGGGTCACCGGGGAGCTGTTTTTT.

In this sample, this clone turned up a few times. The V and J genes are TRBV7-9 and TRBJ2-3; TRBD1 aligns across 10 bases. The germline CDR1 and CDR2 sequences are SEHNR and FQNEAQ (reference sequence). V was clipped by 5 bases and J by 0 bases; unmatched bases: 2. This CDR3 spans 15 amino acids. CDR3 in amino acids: CASSVGQGSTDTQYF. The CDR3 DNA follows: TGTGCCAGCAGCGTGGGACAGGGGAGCACAGATACGCAGTATTTT. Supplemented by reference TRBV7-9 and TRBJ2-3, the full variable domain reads DTGVSQNPRHKITKRGQNVTFRCDPISEHNRLYWYRQTLGQGPEFLTYFQNEAQLEKSRLLSDRFSAERPKGSFSTLEIQRTEQGDSAMYLCASSVGQGSTDTQYFGPGTRLTVL.

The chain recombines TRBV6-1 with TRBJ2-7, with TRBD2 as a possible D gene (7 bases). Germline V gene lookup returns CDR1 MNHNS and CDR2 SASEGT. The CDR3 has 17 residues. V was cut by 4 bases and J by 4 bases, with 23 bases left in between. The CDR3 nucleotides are TGTGCCAGCAGTGGCCCCCTTGGGGGGGGCAGGGTTTACGAGCAGTACTTC. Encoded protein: CASSGPLGGGRVYEQYF.

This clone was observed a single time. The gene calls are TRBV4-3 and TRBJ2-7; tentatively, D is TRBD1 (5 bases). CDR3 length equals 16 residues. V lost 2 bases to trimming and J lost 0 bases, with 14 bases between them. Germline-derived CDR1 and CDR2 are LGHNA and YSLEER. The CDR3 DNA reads TGCGCCAGCAGCCAAAGAGCCCAGGGAAGCTCCTACGAGCAGTACTTC. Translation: CASSQRAQGSSYEQYF.

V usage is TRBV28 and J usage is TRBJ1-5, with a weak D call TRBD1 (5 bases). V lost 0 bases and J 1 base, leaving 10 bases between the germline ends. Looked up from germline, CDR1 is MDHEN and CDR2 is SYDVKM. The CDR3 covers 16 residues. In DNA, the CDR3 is TGTGCCAGCAGTTTATGGGGGCAGGGAAGCAATCAGCCCCAGCATTTT. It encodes CASSLWGQGSNQPQHF.

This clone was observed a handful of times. CDR3 loop: CASSLNGAGGQFF. The CDR3 nucleotides read TGTGCCAGCAGCTTAAATGGGGCAGGGGGGCAGTTCTTC. The chain uses TRBV11-2 and TRBJ2-1; 7 nucleotides align to TRBD1. In germline, CDR1 is SGHAT, CDR2 FQNNGV. V trimming: 2 bases; J trimming: 12 bases; junction bases outside the gene matches: 7. CDR3 length: 13 residues.

The CDR3 loop reads CASSHFTGELFF. The CDR3 DNA follows: TGCGCCAGCAGCCACTTTACCGGGGAGCTGTTTTTT. The chain has TRBV4-3 and TRBJ2-2; D is undetermined. Germline-derived CDR1 and CDR2 are LGHNA and YSLEER. The V end was cut by 3 bases, the J end by 5 bases, with 4 bases between. CDR3 length: 12 amino acids.

CDR3 residues: CASSPGGGSIYEQYF. The CDR3 nucleotides are TGTGCCAGCTCCCCGGGGGGGGGATCTATCTACGAGCAGTACTTC. The J gene is TRBJ2-7, the V gene TRBV18; 8 bases align to TRBD2. Germline V lookup: CDR1 KGHSH, CDR2 LQKENI. The length of the CDR3 is 15 residues. V trimming: 6 bases; J trimming: 3 bases; junction bases outside the gene matches: 10.

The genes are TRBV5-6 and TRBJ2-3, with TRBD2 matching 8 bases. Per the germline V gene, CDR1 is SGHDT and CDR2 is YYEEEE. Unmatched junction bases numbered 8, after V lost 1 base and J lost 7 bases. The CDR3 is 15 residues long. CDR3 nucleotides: TGTGCCAGCAGCTTGCTGGCTAGCGGGTTGAATACGCAGTATTTT. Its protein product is CASSLLASGLNTQYF. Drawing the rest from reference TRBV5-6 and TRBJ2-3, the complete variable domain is DAGVTQSPTHLIKTRGQQVTLRCSPKSGHDTVSWYQQALGQGPQFIFQYYEEEERQRGNFPDRFSGHQFPNYSSELNVNALLLGDSALYLCASSLLASGLNTQYFGPGTRLTVL.

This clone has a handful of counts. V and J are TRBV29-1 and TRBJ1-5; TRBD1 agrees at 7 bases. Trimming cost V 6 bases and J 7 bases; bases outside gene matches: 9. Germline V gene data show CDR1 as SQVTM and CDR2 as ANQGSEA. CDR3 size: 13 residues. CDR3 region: CSVGEGDRQPQHF. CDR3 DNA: TGCAGCGTGGGAGAGGGGGACAGACAGCCCCAGCATTTT.

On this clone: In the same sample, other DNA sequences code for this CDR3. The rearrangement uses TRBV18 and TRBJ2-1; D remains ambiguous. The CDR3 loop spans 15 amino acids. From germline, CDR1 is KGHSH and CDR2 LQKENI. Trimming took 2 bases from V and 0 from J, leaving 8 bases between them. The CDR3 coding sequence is TGTGCCAGCTCACCAGCGGTGAGCTCCTACAATGAGCAGTTCTTC. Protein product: CASSPAVSSYNEQFF. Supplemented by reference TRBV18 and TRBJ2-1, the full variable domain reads NAGVMQNPRHLVRRRGQEARLRCSPMKGHSHVYWYRQLPEEGLKFMVYLQKENIIDESGMPKERFSAEFPKEGPSILRIQQVVRGDSAAYFCASSPAVSSYNEQFFGPGTRLTVL.

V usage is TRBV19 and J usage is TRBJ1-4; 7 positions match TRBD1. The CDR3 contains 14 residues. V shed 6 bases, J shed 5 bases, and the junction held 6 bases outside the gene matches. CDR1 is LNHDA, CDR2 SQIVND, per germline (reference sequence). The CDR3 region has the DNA TGTGCCAGTAGCCCGACAGGGAGAAATGAAAAACTGTTTTTT. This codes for CASSPTGRNEKLFF.

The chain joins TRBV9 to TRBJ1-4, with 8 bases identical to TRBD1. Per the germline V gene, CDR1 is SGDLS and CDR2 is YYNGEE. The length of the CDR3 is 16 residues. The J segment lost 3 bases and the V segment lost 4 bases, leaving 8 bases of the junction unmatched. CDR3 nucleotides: TGTGCCAGCAGCCCCAGACAGGGGTTTGCTAATGAAAAACTGTTTTTT. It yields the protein CASSPRQGFANEKLFF.

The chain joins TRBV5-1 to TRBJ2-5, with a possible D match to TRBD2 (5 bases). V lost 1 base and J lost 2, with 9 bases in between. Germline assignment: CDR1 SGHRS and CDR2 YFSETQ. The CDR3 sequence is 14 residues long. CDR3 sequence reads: CASSLFPGQETQYF. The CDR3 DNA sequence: TGCGCCAGCAGCTTGTTTCCGGGACAAGAGACCCAGTACTTC.

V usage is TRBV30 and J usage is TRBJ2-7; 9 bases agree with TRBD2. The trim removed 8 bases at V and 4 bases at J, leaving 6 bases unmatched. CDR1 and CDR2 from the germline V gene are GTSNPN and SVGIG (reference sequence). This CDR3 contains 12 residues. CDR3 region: CAAGTSTYEQYF. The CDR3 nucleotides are TGTGCCGCCGGGACTAGCACGTACGAGCAGTACTTC. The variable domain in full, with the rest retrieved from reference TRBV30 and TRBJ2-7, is SQTIHQWPATLVQPVGSPLSLECTVEGTSNPNLYWYRQAAGRGLQLLFYSVGIGQISSEVPQNLSASRPQDRQFILSSKKLLLSDSGFYLCAAGTSTYEQYFGPGTRLTVT.

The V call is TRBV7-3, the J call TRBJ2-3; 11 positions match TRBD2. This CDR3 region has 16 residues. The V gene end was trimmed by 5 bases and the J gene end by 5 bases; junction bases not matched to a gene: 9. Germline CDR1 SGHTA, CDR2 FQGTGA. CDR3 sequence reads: CASSPILAGGRDTQYF. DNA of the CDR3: TGTGCCAGCAGCCCCATCCTAGCGGGAGGAAGAGATACGCAGTATTTT.

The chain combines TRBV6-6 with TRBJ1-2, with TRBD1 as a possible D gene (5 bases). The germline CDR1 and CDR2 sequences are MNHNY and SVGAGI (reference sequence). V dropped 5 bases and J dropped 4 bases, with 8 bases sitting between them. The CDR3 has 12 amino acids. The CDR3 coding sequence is TGTGCCAGCAGTACGGGGGGCTATGGCTACACCTTC. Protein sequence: CASSTGGYGYTF.

Written as DNA, the CDR3 is TGTGCCAGCAGACGGGAACTGCAAGAGACCCAGTACTTC. As protein: CASRRELQETQYF. The genes are TRBV10-3 and TRBJ2-5, with a weak D call TRBD2 (5 bases). The CDR3 contains 13 residues. From germline, CDR1 is ENHRY and CDR2 SYGVKD. V was trimmed by 10 bases and J by 2 bases, leaving 14 bases between them.

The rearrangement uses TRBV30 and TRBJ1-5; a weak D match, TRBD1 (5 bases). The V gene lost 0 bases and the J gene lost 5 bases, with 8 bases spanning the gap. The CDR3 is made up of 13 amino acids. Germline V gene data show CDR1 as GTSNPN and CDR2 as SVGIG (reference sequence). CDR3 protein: CAWSVEGDQPQHF. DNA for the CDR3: TGTGCCTGGAGTGTTGAAGGGGATCAGCCCCAGCATTTT.

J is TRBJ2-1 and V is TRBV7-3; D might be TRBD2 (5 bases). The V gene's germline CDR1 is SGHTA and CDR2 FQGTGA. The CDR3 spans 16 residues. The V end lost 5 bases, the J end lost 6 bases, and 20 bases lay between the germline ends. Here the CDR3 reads CASSPLPEAAANEQFF. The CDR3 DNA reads TGTGCCAGCAGCCCACTCCCGGAGGCTGCGGCCAATGAGCAGTTCTTC. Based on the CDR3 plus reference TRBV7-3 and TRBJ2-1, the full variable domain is GAGVSQTPSNKVTEKGKYVELRCDPISGHTALYWYRQSLGQGPEFLIYFQGTGAADDSGLPNDRFFAVRPEGSVSTLKIQRTERGDSAVYLCASSPLPEAAANEQFFGPGTRLTVL.